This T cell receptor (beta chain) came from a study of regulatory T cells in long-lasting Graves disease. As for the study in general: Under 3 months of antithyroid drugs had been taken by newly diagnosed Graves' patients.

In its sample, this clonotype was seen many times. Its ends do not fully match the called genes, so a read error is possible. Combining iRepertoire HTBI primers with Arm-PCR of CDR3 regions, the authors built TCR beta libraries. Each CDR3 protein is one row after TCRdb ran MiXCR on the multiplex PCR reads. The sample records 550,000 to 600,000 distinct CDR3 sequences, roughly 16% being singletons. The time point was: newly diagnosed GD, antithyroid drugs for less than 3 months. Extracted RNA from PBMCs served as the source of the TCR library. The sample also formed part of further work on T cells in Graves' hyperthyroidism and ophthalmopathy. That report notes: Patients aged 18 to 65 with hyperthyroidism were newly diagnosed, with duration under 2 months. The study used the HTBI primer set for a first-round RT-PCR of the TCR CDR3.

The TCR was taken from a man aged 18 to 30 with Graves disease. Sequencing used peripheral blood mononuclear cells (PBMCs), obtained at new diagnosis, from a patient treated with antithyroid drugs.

The CDR3 reads CASREEAQLHQPQHF. The CDR3 DNA reads as TGTGCCAGCAGGGAAGAGGCACAACTTCATCAGCCCCAGCATTTT. This chain joins TRBV2 and TRBJ1-5; D not resolved. The CDR3 length is 15 residues. Germline CDR1 SNHLY, CDR2 FYNNEI.